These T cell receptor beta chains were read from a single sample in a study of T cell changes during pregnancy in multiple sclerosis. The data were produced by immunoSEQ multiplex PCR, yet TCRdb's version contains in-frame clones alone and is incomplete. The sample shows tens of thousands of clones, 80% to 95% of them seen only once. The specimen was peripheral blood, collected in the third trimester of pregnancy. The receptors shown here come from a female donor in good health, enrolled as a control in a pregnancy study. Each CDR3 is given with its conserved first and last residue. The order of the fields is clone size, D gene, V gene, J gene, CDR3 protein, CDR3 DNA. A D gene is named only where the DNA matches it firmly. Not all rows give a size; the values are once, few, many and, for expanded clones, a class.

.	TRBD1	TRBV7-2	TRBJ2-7	CASSSTGTGSLNEQYF	TGTGCCAGCAGCTCCACGGGGACAGGGTCTCTAAACGAGCAGTACTTC
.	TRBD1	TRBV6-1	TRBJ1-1	CASSQGQGGFF	TGTGCCAGCAGTCAGGGACAGGGTGGTTTCTTT
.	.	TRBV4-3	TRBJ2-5	CASSQRSVGETQYF	TGCGCCAGCAGCCAACGTAGCGTAGGGGAGACCCAGTACTTC
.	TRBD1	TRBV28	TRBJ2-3	CASSLGQGAVRADTQYF	TGTGCCAGCAGTTTGGGGCAGGGGGCTGTTCGAGCAGATACGCAGTATTTT
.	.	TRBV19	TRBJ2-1	CASSIVSGPTSYNEQFF	TGTGCCAGTAGTATAGTTAGCGGTCCTACCTCCTACAATGAGCAGTTCTTC
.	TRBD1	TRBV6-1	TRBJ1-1	CASSPDRSTEAFF	TGTGCCAGCAGCCCGGACAGGTCCACTGAAGCTTTCTTT
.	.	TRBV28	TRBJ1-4	CASRKTSGEKLFF	TGTGCCAGCAGGAAAACCTCGGGTGAAAAACTGTTTTTT
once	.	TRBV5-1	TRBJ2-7	CASSLALRSEQYF	TGCGCCAGCAGCTTGGCCCTACGGAGCGAGCAGTACTTC
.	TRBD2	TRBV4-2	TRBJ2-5	CASSPGLAGEETQYF	TGTGCCAGCAGCCCGGGACTAGCGGGGGAAGAGACCCAGTACTTC
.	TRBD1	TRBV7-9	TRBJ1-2	CASSLGGQNYGYTF	TGTGCCAGCAGCTTGGGGGGACAGAATTATGGCTACACCTTC
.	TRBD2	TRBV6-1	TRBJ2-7	CASSDGGKYEQYF	TGTGCCAGCAGTGACGGGGGGAAATACGAGCAGTACTTC
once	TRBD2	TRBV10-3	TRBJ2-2	CAISQTSGGNTGELFF	TGTGCCATCAGCCAGACTAGCGGGGGGAACACCGGGGAGCTGTTTTTT
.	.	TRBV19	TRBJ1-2	CASSIVGGDGYTF	TGTGCCAGTAGTATTGTGGGGGGTGATGGCTACACCTTC
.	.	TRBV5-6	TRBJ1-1	CASSSAGTSPSTNTEAFF	TGTGCCAGCAGCTCTGCCGGGACTTCTCCTTCAACGAACACTGAAGCTTTCTTT
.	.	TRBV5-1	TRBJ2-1	CASRGGLGRSYNEQFF	TGCGCCAGCAGGGGGGGGCTGGGGAGGTCCTACAATGAGCAGTTCTTC
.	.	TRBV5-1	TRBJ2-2	CASTPAGQNTGELFF	TGCGCCAGCACCCCAGCGGGACAGAACACCGGGGAGCTGTTTTTT
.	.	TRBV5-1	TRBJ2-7	CASSQPGQGYVYEQYF	TGCGCCAGCAGCCAACCAGGGCAGGGATATGTCTACGAGCAGTACTTC
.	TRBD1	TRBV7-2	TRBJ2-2	CASRTGGNTGELFF	TGTGCCAGCCGGACAGGGGGGAACACCGGGGAGCTGTTTTTT
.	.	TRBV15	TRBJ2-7	CATSSTTGAYEQYF	TGTGCCACCAGCAGTACGACAGGTGCATACGAGCAGTACTTC
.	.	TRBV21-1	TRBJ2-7	CASSKVVPRGVDEQYF	TGTGCCAGCAGCAAAGTGGTTCCTCGGGGAGTGGACGAGCAGTACTTC
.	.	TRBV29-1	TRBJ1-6	CSARVGDRESPLHF	TGCAGCGCACGAGTGGGAGATAGGGAATCACCCCTCCACTTT
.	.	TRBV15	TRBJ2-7	CATSNSSSYEQYF	TGTGCCACCAGCAACAGCAGCTCCTACGAGCAGTACTTC
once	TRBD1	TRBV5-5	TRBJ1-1	CASSSTGTGNTEAFF	TGTGCCAGCAGCAGCACCGGGACAGGGAACACTGAAGCTTTCTTT
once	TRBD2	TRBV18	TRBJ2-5	CASSPEAGGTETQYF	TGTGCCAGCTCACCGGAGGCGGGAGGTACCGAGACCCAGTACTTC
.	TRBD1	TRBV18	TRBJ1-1	CASSPPSDWDRGPEAFF	TGTGCCAGCTCACCACCGTCCGACTGGGACAGGGGGCCTGAAGCTTTCTTT
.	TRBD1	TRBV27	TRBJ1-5	CASSSYRGEHQPQHF	TGTGCCAGCAGTTCGTACAGGGGGGAACATCAGCCCCAGCATTTT
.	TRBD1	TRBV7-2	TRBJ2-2	CASSPDRGGTGELFF	TGTGCCAGCAGCCCGGACAGGGGTGGCACCGGGGAGCTGTTTTTT
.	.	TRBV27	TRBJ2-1	CASSSPNNEQFF	TGTGCCAGCAGTTCCCCCAACAATGAGCAGTTCTTC
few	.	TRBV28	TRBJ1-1	CASSLRARGGVQAFF	TGTGCCAGCAGTTTGAGGGCCAGGGGAGGGGTACAAGCTTTCTTT
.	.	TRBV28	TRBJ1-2	CASKVDLAYFYGYTF	TGTGCCAGCAAGGTGGACCTAGCCTATTTCTATGGCTACACCTTC
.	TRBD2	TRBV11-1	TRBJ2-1	CASSLGLAGPYSYNEQFF	TGTGCCAGCAGCCTCGGACTAGCGGGTCCTTACTCCTACAATGAGCAGTTCTTC
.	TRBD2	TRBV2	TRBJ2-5	CASSGTSGGPRGTQYF	TGTGCCAGCAGTGGGACTAGCGGGGGGCCCCGTGGGACCCAGTACTTC
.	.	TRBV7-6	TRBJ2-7	CASSFEAASYEQYF	TGTGCCAGCAGCTTCGAGGCGGCCTCCTACGAGCAGTACTTC
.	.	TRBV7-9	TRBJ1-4	CASSFGDSEYEKLFF	TGTGCCAGCAGCTTCGGGGACTCAGAGTATGAAAAACTGTTTTTT
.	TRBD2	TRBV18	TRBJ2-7	CASSPGLAGGYEQYF	TGTGCCAGCTCACCGGGACTAGCGGGGGGGTACGAGCAGTACTTC
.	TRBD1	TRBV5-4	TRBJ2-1	CASSRTGVGEQFF	TGTGCCAGCAGCCGAACAGGGGTTGGAGAGCAGTTCTTC
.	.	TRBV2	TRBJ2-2	CASTYSGELFF	TGTGCCAGCACCTACTCCGGGGAGCTGTTTTTT
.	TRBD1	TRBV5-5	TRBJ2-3	CASSPTGEAPDTQYF	TGTGCCAGCAGCCCGACAGGGGAAGCACCAGATACGCAGTATTTT
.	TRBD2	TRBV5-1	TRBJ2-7	CASSLVRGSSYEQYF	TGCGCCAGCAGCTTGGTCCGCGGGAGCTCCTACGAGCAGTACTTC
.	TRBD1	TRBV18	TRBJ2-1	CASSRGQGSSYNEQFF	TGTGCCAGCTCACGAGGACAGGGGAGCTCCTACAATGAGCAGTTCTTC
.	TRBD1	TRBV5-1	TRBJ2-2	CASSLIGQGDTGELFF	TGCGCCAGCAGCTTGATTGGACAGGGAGACACCGGGGAGCTGTTTTTT